The clone carrying this TCR beta chain was counted between two and nine times. This sample is drawn from a study of blood T cell repertoires in COVID-19. Study in general: PBMCs, B-cell-depleted T cells, or T cells provided the cDNA or gDNA that made up the material.

The CDR3 runs to 14 residues. The V gene lost 0 bases and the J gene lost 2 bases, with 7 bases spanning the gap. CDR1 is LGHNA and CDR2 is YSLEER in the germline V gene. Each participant's cohort was designated according to participant-reported clinical history. TCRdb's copy holds only in-frame clones and misses some; the assay was immunoSEQ multiplex PCR. The sample carries approximately 240,000 clones, about nine tenths recorded once. This sequence originates from a woman aged 50 to 65 in a cohort exposed to, infected with or recovered from COVID-19 (not recorded which). The rearrangement uses TRBV4-3 and TRBJ1-1; D unresolved. The sample was PBMCs or T cells enriched from blood (not recorded which). CDR3 in DNA: TGCGCCAGCAGCCAAGACCCCCTTAACACTGAAGCTTTCTTT. Amino acid sequence: CASSQDPLNTEAFF.